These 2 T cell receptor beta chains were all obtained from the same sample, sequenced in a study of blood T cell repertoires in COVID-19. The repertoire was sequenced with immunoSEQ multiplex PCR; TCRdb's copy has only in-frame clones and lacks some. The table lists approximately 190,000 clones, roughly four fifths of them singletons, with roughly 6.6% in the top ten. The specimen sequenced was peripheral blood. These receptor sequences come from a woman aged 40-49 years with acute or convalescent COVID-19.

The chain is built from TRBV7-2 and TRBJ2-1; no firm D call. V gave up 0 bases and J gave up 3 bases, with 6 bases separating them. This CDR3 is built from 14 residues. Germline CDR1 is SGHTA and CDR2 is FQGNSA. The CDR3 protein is CASSLAPGYNEQFF. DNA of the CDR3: TGTGCCAGCAGCTTAGCGCCAGGCTACAATGAGCAGTTCTTC. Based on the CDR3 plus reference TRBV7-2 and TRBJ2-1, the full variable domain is GAGVSQSPSNKVTEKGKDVELRCDPISGHTALYWYRQSLGQGLEFLIYFQGNSAPDKSGLPSDRFSAERTGGSVSTLTIQRTQQEDSAVYLCASSLAPGYNEQFFGPGTRLTVL.

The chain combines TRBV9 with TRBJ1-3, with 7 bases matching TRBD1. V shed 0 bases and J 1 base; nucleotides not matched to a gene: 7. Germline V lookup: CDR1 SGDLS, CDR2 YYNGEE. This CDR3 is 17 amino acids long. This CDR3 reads CASSVDPGGDSGNTIYF. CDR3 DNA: TGTGCCAGCAGCGTAGATCCAGGGGGAGATTCTGGAAACACCATATATTTT.